Listed here are 2 T cell receptor beta chains from one sample, sequenced in a study of shared clonotypes between healthy human individuals. Sequencing was performed with immunoSEQ multiplex PCR; in TCRdb, only in-frame clones are kept and a portion is missing. The data hold about 490,000 clones, with 70% to 80% observed a single time. Sequencing was performed on PBMCs. These receptors all come from a woman aged 40 to 49 in good health. Some clones in this sample may be carry-over from other donors' samples.

As regards this clone: Additional DNA sequences in this sample encode the identical CDR3. The V gene is TRBV18, the J gene TRBJ2-7, with D unclear. The CDR3 covers 12 residues. The ends were cut back, 2 bases at V and 3 bases at J, with 5 bases in the middle. Germline loops: CDR1 KGHSH, CDR2 LQKENI. The CDR3 sequence: CASSPTSYEQYF. CDR3 coding DNA: TGTGCCAGCTCACCAACGAGCTACGAGCAGTACTTC.

V usage is TRBV28 and J usage is TRBJ2-7; TRBD2 might be the D (5 bases). The V gene's germline CDR1 is MDHEN and CDR2 SYDVKM. The CDR3 runs to 13 residues. V was shortened by 7 bases and J by 0 bases, with 10 bases between the two germline ends. This CDR3 is CASNSVPSYEQYF. The DNA for the CDR3 is TGTGCCAGCAATAGCGTCCCCTCCTACGAGCAGTACTTC.